Given below is one T cell receptor beta chain in context. Antigen specificity is unknown. Other DNA sequences in the same sample also yield this CDR3. The data were obtained in a study of siplizumab effects on memory and regulatory T cells. The study's findings and limits: Tregs that proliferated in siplizumab cultures did not have their suppressive function confirmed. Naive T cells were seemingly more diverse than memory cells, and major contributions to the alloresponse seemed to be made by them.

This CDR3 contains 12 residues. Germline loops: CDR1 SGHRS, CDR2 YFSETQ. The V end was cut by 0 bases, the J end by 5 bases, with 5 bases between. Using immunoSEQ multiplex PCR, the repertoire was profiled, and TCRdb retains in-frame clones only, with some absent. Seen here are more than 85,000 clones, around 90% observed once, and the top ten hold around 0.73%. The V and J genes are TRBV5-1 and TRBJ2-5, with a tentative D call TRBD1 (5 bases). Specimen: Tregs sorted from blood. This receptor was obtained from a human donor in good health. The CDR3 DNA reads as TGCGCCAGCAGCTTGGAGGGGGAGACCCAGTACTTC. This sequence encodes CASSLEGETQYF.